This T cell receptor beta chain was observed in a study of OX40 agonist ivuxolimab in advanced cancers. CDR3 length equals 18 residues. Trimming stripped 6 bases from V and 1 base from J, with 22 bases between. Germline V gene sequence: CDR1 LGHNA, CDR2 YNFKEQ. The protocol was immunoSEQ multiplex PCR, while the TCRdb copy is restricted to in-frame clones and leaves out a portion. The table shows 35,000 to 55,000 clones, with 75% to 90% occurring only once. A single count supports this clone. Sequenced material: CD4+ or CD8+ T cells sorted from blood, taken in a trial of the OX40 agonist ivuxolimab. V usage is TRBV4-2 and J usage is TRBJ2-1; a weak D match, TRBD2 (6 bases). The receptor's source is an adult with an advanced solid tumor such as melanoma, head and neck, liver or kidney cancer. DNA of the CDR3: TGTGCCAGCAGTCTGGGCGGTGATACGGAGGGGTCCTACAATGAGCAGTTCTTC. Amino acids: CASSLGGDTEGSYNEQFF.